The 20 T cell receptor beta chains below come from one sample, sequenced in a study of pediatric ulcerative colitis (dated 2019 in TCRdb). Receptor amplification or capture employed the immunoSEQ multiplex PCR assay. Imported from immuneACCESS, the table was reduced by TCRdb to in-frame sequences with V and J called. These copies leave out some clones; in studies compared against another copy, an unresolved V gene accounts for under half, and the cause of the remainder is not known. The sample table holds about 60,000 clones, of which around 86% were seen once. In total, the top ten clones hold approximately 1.5% of the sample. Sequences were obtained from blood. These receptors all stem from a boy aged 10-17 years who was a control in a study of pediatric ulcerative colitis.

The V and J genes are TRBV28 and TRBJ1-4; D might be TRBD1 (5 bases). CDR1 is MDHEN and CDR2 is SYDVKM in the germline V gene. Trimming cost V 2 bases and J 5 bases, with 9 bases left between them. The CDR3 length is 14 residues. CDR3 sequence (DNA): TGTGCCAGCAGTTTAGTACAGGTGAATGAAAAACTGTTTTTT. Translating gives CASSLVQVNEKLFF.

This chain connects TRBV5-1 to TRBJ1-4, with a possible D match to TRBD1 (5 bases). This CDR3 has 14 residues. Germline-derived CDR1 and CDR2 are SGHRS and YFSETQ. V was trimmed by 2 bases and J by 5 bases, leaving 10 bases between them. CDR3 residues: CASSLGVNNEKLFF. The CDR3 coding sequence is TGCGCCAGCAGCTTAGGGGTTAACAATGAAAAACTGTTTTTT.

The chain couples TRBV25-1 to TRBJ2-7; 11 bases align to TRBD2. Germline trimming cut 3 bases from V and 5 bases from J; bases unmatched to any gene: 9. The germline V gene encodes CDR1 MGHDK and CDR2 SYGVNS. The CDR3 covers 16 residues. For the CDR3, the DNA is TGTGCCAGCAGTGACCCCTTAGCGGGGGGGAAGCACGAGCAGTACTTC. It translates to CASSDPLAGGKHEQYF.

This clone appeared once. The chain recombines TRBV6-6 with TRBJ2-1; 8 bases agree with TRBD1. The ends lost 6 bases at V and 7 bases at J; junction bases unmatched: 2. The CDR3 runs 12 residues. The germline CDR1 and CDR2 sequences are MNHNY and SVGAGI (reference sequence). Written as DNA, the CDR3 is TGTGCCAGCAGGACAGGGGTGAATGAGCAGTTCTTC. Its protein is CASRTGVNEQFF.

Comments on this clone: Other DNA sequences in this sample translate to the same CDR3. The chain uses TRBV30 and TRBJ2-7; the D gene is possibly TRBD1 (6 bases). The CDR3 covers 12 residues. CDR1 GTSNPN and CDR2 SVGIG come from the germline V gene (reference sequence). V lost 1 base and J lost 4, with 8 bases in between. The CDR3 coding sequence is TGTGCCTGGAGTGGAGGGGGTTACGAGCAGTACTTC. This gives the protein CAWSGGGYEQYF.

This rearrangement joins TRBV29-1 to TRBJ1-1, with TRBD1 as a possible D gene (5 bases). CDR1 is SQVTM and CDR2 is ANQGSEA in the germline V gene. Trimming shortened V by 4 bases and J by 2 bases, and 8 bases separated the two germline ends. This CDR3 region has 12 residues. DNA of the CDR3: TGCAGCGTTGGAGGGGCAAACACTGAAGCTTTCTTT. The encoded protein is CSVGGANTEAFF.

This chain uses TRBV19 with TRBJ2-3; D might be TRBD1 or TRBD2, each matching 5 bases. V was trimmed by 4 bases and J by 4 bases, leaving 9 bases between them. This CDR3 contains 13 residues. CDR1 and CDR2 from the germline V gene are LNHDA and SQIVND (reference sequence). CDR3 in amino acids: CASSTQGPDTQYF. CDR3 nucleotides: TGTGCCAGTAGTACCCAGGGACCAGATACGCAGTATTTT.

This clone was seen only once. The V gene is TRBV9, the J gene TRBJ2-2; 7 bases line up with TRBD2. V was clipped by 0 bases and J by 4 bases; unmatched bases: 6. Germline lookup yields CDR1 SGDLS and CDR2 YYNGEE. This CDR3 region has 16 residues. CDR3 nucleotides: TGTGCCAGCAGCGTAGTCCCAGCGGGGCGCACCGGGGAGCTGTTTTTT. This sequence encodes CASSVVPAGRTGELFF.

J is TRBJ2-1 and V is TRBV6-1; tentative D call: TRBD1 (7 bases). The CDR3 totals 16 residues. Germline V lookup: CDR1 MNHNS, CDR2 SASEGT. With 3 bases removed from V and 6 bases from J, the gap between germline ends came to 18 bases. The CDR3 sequence is CASSDLRWQGGNEQFF. DNA for the CDR3: TGTGCCAGCAGTGATCTCCGATGGCAGGGGGGCAATGAGCAGTTCTTC.

The chain combines TRBV7-8 with TRBJ1-2; weak D call: TRBD1 (5 bases). CDR3 length: 16 amino acids. Germline V lookup: CDR1 SGHVS, CDR2 FQNEAQ. Trimming stripped 0 bases from V and 4 bases from J, with 15 bases between. CDR3 sequence (DNA): TGTGCCAGCAGCTTAGCGGAGGGGAGGCGTAGCTATGGCTACACCTTC. This gives the protein CASSLAEGRRSYGYTF.

V usage is TRBV29-1 and J usage is TRBJ1-5; 7 bases agree with TRBD1. Trimming at V came to 4 bases and at J to 3 bases, leaving 3 bases not matched to a gene. Germline-derived CDR1 and CDR2 are SQVTM and ANQGSEA. This CDR3 comprises 13 residues. The CDR3 nucleotides are TGCAGCGTTGGGACAGGATTCAATCAGCCCCAGCATTTT. It codes for CSVGTGFNQPQHF.

The genes are TRBV6-1 and TRBJ2-4; D is undetermined. Germline V lookup: CDR1 MNHNS, CDR2 SASEGT. V gave up 3 bases and J gave up 7 bases, with 10 bases separating them. CDR3 length equals 13 residues. Here the CDR3 reads CASSDGVWNIQYF. The CDR3 DNA sequence: TGTGCCAGCAGTGATGGCGTTTGGAACATTCAGTACTTC.

The genes are TRBV5-4 and TRBJ2-5; D is ambiguous. The CDR3 totals 13 residues. V was cut by 4 bases and J by 5 bases, with 12 bases left in between. In germline, CDR1 is SGHNT, CDR2 YYREEE (reference sequence). In DNA, the CDR3 is TGTGCCAGCAGCCCAATGGGCCACGAGACCCAGTACTTC. Residues: CASSPMGHETQYF.

J is TRBJ2-2 and V is TRBV6-4; 8 nucleotides match TRBD2. CDR1 MRHNA and CDR2 SNTAGT come from the germline V gene. Trimming removed 4 bases from V and 6 bases from J; junction bases left unmatched: 7. The CDR3 is 15 residues long. CDR3 in amino acids: CASSAAGTSPGELFF. The CDR3 DNA reads as TGTGCCAGCAGTGCAGCCGGGACTAGTCCCGGGGAGCTGTTTTTT.

This chain connects TRBV4-2 to TRBJ2-7; 7 bases are shared with TRBD2. This CDR3 is 15 amino acids long. CDR1 and CDR2 from the germline V gene are LGHNA and YNFKEQ. Trimming removed 4 bases from V and 3 bases from J; junction bases left unmatched: 9. The DNA of the CDR3 is TGTGCCAGCAGCCCCGGGGGGACTCCCATCTACGAGCAGTACTTC. As protein: CASSPGGTPIYEQYF.

There are a few counts of this clone. The V and J genes are TRBV27 and TRBJ1-2, with 10 bases matching TRBD1. Germline assignment: CDR1 MNHEY and CDR2 SMNVEV (reference sequence). This CDR3 comprises 12 residues. The junction had 2 bases not matched to a gene; V was cut back by 5 bases and J by 8 bases. The CDR3 region has the DNA TGTGCCAGCAGTGGGACAGGGGTAGGCTACACCTTC. It translates to CASSGTGVGYTF.

The genes are TRBV30 and TRBJ1-2, with 7 bases matching TRBD1. This CDR3 region has 12 residues. Germline V gene sequence: CDR1 GTSNPN, CDR2 SVGIG (reference sequence). J lost 8 bases, V lost 3 bases, and 6 bases had no gene match. In nucleotides, the CDR3 is TGTGCCTGGAGAAAACAGGGGATAGGCTACACCTTC. This gives the protein CAWRKQGIGYTF.

This clone showed up just a few times. The gene calls are TRBV14 and TRBJ2-3; D is unclear. CDR1 and CDR2 (germline): SGHDN, FVKESK. The CDR3 totals 15 residues. Trimming removed 0 bases at V and 0 bases at J, with 7 bases between. Here the CDR3 DNA reads TGTGCCAGCAGCCAAGACACGGGTAGCACAGATACGCAGTATTTT. It yields the protein CASSQDTGSTDTQYF. The full variable domain, rest sourced from reference TRBV14 and TRBJ2-3, is EAGVTQFPSHSVIEKGQTVTLRCDPISGHDNLYWYRRVMGKEIKFLLHFVKESKQDESGMPNNRFLAERTGGTYSTLKVQPAELEDSGVYFCASSQDTGSTDTQYFGPGTRLTVL.

V and J are TRBV5-1 and TRBJ1-2; tentative D call: TRBD1 (6 bases). Trimming left V 4 bases short and J 2 bases short, with 15 bases between. The CDR3 has 15 residues. From germline, CDR1 is SGHRS and CDR2 YFSETQ. For the CDR3, the DNA is TGCGCCAGCAGCCCAGGACAGTTCGTAAACTATGGCTACACCTTC. This gives the protein CASSPGQFVNYGYTF.

The chain links TRBV19 to TRBJ1-5; D possibly corresponds to TRBD1 (5 bases). This CDR3 has 16 amino acids. Germline CDR1 reads LNHDA; CDR2 reads SQIVND (reference sequence). V shed 4 bases and J shed 3 bases, with 16 bases lying between them. The CDR3 loop reads CASSTTGTGYNQPQHF. For the CDR3, the DNA is TGTGCCAGTAGTACTACCGGGACGGGATACAATCAGCCCCAGCATTTT.